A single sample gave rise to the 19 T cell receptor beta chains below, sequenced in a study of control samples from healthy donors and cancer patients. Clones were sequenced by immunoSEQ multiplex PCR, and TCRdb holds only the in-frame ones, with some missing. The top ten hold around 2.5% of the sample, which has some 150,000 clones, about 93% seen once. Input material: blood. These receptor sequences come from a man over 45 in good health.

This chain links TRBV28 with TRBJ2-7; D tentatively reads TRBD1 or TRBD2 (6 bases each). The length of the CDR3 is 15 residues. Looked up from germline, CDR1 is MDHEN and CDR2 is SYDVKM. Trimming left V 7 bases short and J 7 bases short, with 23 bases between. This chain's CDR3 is CASTQNGGASGEQYF. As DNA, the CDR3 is TGTGCCAGCACCCAAAACGGGGGCGCTTCGGGGGAGCAGTACTTC.

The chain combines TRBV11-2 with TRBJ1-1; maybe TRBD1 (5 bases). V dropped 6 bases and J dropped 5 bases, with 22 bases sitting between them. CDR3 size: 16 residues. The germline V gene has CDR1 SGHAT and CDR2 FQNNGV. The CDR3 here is CASSKKGSEGKTEAFF. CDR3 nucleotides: TGTGCCAGCAGTAAAAAGGGGAGCGAGGGTAAGACTGAAGCTTTCTTT.

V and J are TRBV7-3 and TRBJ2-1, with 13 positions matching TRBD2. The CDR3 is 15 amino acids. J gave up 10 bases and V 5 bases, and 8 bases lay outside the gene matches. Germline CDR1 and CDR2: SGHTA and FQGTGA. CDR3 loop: CASSLLAGGSREQFF. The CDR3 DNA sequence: TGTGCCAGCAGCCTACTAGCGGGAGGGTCACGGGAGCAGTTCTTC. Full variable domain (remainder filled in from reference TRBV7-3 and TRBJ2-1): GAGVSQTPSNKVTEKGKYVELRCDPISGHTALYWYRQSLGQGPEFLIYFQGTGAADDSGLPNDRFFAVRPEGSVSTLKIQRTERGDSAVYLCASSLLAGGSREQFFGPGTRLTVL.

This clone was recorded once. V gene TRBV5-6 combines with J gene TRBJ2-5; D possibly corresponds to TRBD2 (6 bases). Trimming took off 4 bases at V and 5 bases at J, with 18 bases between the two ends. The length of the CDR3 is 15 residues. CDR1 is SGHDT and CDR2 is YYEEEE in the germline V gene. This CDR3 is CASSPGPSSGETQYF. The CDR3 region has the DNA TGTGCCAGCAGCCCTGGGCCCTCAAGCGGGGAGACCCAGTACTTC.

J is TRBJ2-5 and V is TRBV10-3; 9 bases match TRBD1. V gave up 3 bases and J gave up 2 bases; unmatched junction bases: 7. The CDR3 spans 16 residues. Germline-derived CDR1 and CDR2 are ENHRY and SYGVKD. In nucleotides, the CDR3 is TGTGCCATCAGTGAAGGGACAGGGTATGGTCAAGAGACCCAGTACTTC. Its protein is CAISEGTGYGQETQYF.

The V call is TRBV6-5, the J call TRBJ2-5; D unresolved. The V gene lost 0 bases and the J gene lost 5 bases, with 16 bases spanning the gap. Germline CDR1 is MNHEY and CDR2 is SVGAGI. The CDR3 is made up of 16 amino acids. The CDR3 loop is CASSYSVQRGWETQYF. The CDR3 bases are TGTGCCAGCAGTTACTCCGTCCAGCGTGGTTGGGAGACCCAGTACTTC.

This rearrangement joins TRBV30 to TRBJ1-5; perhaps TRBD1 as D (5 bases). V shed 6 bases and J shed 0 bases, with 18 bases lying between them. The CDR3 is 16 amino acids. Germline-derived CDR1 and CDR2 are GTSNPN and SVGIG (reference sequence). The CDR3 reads CACRLKGTSSNQPQHF. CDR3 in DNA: TGTGCCTGTCGCCTAAAGGGGACTTCTAGCAATCAGCCCCAGCATTTT.

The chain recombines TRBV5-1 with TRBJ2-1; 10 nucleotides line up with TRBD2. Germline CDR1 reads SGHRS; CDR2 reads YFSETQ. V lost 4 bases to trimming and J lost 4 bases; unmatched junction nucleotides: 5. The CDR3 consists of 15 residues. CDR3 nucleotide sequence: TGCGCCAGCAGCCCCGGGACTAGCGTATACAATGAGCAGTTCTTC. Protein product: CASSPGTSVYNEQFF.

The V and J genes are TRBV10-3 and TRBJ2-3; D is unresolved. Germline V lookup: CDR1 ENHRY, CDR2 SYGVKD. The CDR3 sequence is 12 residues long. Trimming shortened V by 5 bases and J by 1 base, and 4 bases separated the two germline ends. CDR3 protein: CAISQRTDTQYF. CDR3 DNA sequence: TGTGCCATCAGTCAGCGCACAGATACGCAGTATTTT.

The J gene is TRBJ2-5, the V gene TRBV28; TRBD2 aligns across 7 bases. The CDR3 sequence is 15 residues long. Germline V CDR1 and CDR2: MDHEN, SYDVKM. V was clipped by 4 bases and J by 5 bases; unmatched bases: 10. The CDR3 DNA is TGTGCCAGCAGTTCCCCTGGAGCGGGAATCGAGACCCAGTACTTC. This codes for CASSSPGAGIETQYF.

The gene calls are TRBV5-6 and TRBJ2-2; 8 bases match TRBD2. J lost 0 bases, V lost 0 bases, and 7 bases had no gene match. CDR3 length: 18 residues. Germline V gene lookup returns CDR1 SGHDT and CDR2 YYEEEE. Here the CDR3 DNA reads TGTGCCAGCAGCTTGGGGCTAGCGGGCGGCGCGAACACCGGGGAGCTGTTTTTT. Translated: CASSLGLAGGANTGELFF. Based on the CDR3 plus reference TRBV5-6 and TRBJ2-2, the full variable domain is DAGVTQSPTHLIKTRGQQVTLRCSPKSGHDTVSWYQQALGQGPQFIFQYYEEEERQRGNFPDRFSGHQFPNYSSELNVNALLLGDSALYLCASSLGLAGGANTGELFFGEGSRLTVL.

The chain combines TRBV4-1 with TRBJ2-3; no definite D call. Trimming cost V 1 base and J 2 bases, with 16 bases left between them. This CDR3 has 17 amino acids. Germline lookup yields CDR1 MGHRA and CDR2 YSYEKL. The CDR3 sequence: CASSQVLAGRLTDTQYF. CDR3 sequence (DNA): TGCGCCAGCAGCCAAGTGTTGGCAGGCCGCCTCACAGATACGCAGTATTTT.

The CDR3 DNA reads TGTGCCAGTAGTATTCCCCCCGGACAAGCCTACAATGAGCAGTTCTTC. It codes for CASSIPPGQAYNEQFF. The chain combines TRBV19 with TRBJ2-1; perhaps TRBD1 as D (5 bases). The germline gives CDR1 LNHDA, CDR2 SQIVND (reference sequence). V shed 3 bases and J shed 2 bases, with 14 bases lying between them. CDR3 length: 16 residues.

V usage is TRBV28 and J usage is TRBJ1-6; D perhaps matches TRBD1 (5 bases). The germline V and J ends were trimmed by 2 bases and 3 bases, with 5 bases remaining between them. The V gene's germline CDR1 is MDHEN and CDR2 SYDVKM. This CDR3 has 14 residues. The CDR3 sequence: CASSLQGYNSPLHF. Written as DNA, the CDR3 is TGTGCCAGCAGTTTACAGGGCTATAATTCACCCCTCCACTTT. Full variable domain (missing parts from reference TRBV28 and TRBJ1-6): DVKVTQSSRYLVKRTGEKVFLECVQDMDHENMFWYRQDPGLGLRLIYFSYDVKMKEKGDIPEGYSVSREKKERFSLILESASTNQTSMYLCASSLQGYNSPLHFGNGTRLTVT.

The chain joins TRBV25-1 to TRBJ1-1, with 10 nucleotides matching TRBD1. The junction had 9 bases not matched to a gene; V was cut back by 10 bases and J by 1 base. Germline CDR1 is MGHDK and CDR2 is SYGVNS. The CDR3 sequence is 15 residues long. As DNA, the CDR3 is TGTGCCATCAAAAGGGACAGGGGCGGGAACACTGAAGCTTTCTTT. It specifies CAIKRDRGGNTEAFF.

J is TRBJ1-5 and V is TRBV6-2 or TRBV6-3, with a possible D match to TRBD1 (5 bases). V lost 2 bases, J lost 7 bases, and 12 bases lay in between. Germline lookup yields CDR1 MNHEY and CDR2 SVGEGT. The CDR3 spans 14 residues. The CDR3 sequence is CASSYLGGGQPQHF. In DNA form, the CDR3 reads TGTGCCAGCAGTTACCTCGGGGGTGGCCAGCCCCAGCATTTT.

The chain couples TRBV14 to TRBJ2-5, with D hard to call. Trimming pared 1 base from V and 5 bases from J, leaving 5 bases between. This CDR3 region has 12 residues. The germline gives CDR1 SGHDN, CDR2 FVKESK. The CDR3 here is CASSQVEETQYF. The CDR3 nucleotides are TGTGCCAGCAGCCAAGTGGAGGAGACCCAGTACTTC. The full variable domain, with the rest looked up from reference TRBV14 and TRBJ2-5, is EAGVTQFPSHSVIEKGQTVTLRCDPISGHDNLYWYRRVMGKEIKFLLHFVKESKQDESGMPNNRFLAERTGGTYSTLKVQPAELEDSGVYFCASSQVEETQYFGPGTRLLVL.

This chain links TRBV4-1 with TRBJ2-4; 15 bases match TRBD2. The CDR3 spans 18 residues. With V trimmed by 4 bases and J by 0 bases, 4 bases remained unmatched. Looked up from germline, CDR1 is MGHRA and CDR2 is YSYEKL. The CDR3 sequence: CASSLGLAGGRAKNIQYF. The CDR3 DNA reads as TGCGCCAGCAGCCTGGGACTAGCGGGAGGTCGAGCCAAAAACATTCAGTACTTC.

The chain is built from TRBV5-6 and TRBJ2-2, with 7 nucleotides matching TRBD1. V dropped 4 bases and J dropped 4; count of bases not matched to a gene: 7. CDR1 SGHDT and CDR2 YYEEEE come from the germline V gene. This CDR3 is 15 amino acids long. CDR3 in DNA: TGTGCCAGCAGCCCACATACAGGGGCCACCGGGGAGCTGTTTTTT. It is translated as CASSPHTGATGELFF.